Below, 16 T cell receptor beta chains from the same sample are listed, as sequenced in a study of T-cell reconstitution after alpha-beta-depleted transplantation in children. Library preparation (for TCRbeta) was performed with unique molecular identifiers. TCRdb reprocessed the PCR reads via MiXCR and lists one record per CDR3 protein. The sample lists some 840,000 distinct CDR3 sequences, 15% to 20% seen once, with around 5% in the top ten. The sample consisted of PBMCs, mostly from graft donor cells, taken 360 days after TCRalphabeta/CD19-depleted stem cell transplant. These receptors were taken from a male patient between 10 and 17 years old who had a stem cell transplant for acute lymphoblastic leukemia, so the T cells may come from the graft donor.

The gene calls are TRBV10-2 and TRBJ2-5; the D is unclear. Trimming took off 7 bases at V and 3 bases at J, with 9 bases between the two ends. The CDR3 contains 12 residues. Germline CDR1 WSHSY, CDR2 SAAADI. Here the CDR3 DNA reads TGCGCCAGCAACCACCCGGAAGAGACCCAGTACTTC. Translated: CASNHPEETQYF.

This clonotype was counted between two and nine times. CDR3 nucleotide sequence: TGTGCCAGCGGCCATATCGGGAATGAGCAGTTCTTC. This codes for CASGHIGNEQFF. The genes are TRBV7-7 and TRBJ2-1; no firm D call. The CDR3 loop spans 12 amino acids. From germline, CDR1 is SSHAT and CDR2 FNYEAQ (reference sequence). V was shortened by 8 bases and J by 7 bases, with 12 bases between the two germline ends.

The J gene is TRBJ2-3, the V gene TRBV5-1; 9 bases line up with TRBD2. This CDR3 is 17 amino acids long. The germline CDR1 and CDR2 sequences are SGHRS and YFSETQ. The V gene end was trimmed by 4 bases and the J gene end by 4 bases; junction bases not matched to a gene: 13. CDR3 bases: TGCGCCAGCAGCCCGCCCCTTAGCGGGAGTAGGGCAGATACGCAGTATTTT. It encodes CASSPPLSGSRADTQYF.

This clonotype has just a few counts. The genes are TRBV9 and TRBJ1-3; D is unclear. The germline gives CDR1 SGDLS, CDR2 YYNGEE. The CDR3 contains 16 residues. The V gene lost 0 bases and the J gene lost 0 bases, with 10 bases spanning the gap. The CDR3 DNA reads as TGTGCCAGCAGCGTAGAAGACGCCAGCTCTGGAAACACCATATATTTT. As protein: CASSVEDASSGNTIYF.

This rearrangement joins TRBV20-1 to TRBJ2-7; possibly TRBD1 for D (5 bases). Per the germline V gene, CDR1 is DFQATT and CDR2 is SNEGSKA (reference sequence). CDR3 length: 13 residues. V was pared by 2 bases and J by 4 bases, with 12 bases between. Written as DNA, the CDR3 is TGCAGTGCTAGATCCCCAGGGCGTTACGAGCAGTACTTC. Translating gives CSARSPGRYEQYF.

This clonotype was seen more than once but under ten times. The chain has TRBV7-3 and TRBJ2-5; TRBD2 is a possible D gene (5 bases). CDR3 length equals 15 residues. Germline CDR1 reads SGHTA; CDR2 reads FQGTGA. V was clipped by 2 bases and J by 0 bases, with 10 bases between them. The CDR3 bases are TGTGCCAGCAGCTTAGTCAGAGGGAACCAAGAGACCCAGTACTTC. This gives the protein CASSLVRGNQETQYF. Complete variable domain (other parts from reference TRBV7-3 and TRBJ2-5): GAGVSQTPSNKVTEKGKYVELRCDPISGHTALYWYRQSLGQGPEFLIYFQGTGAADDSGLPNDRFFAVRPEGSVSTLKIQRTERGDSAVYLCASSLVRGNQETQYFGPGTRLLVL.

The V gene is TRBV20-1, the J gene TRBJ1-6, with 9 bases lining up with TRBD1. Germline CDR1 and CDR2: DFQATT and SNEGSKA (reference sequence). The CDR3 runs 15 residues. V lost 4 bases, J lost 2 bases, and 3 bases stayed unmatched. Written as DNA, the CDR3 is TGCAGTGCTATACAGGGGGCCACCTATAATTCACCCCTCCACTTT. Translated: CSAIQGATYNSPLHF.

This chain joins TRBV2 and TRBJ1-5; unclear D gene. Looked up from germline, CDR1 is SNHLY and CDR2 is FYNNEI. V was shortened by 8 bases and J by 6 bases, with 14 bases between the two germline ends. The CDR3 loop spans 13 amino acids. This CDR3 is CASRTGSGQPQHF. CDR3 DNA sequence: TGTGCCAGCCGGACGGGGTCCGGTCAGCCCCAGCATTTT.

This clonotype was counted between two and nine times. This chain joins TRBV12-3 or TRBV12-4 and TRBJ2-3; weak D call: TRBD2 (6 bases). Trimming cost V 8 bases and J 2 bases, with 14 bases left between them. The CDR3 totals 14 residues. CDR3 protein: CASRVRETTDTQYF. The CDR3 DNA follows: TGTGCCAGCCGAGTGCGGGAAACCACAGATACGCAGTATTTT.

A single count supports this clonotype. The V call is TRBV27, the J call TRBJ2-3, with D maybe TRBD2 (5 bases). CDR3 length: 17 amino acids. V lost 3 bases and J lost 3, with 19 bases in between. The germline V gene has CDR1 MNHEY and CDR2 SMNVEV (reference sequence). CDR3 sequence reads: CASSFSVSAGPTDTQYF. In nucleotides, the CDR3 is TGTGCCAGCAGTTTTAGCGTTTCGGCAGGTCCGACAGATACGCAGTATTTT.

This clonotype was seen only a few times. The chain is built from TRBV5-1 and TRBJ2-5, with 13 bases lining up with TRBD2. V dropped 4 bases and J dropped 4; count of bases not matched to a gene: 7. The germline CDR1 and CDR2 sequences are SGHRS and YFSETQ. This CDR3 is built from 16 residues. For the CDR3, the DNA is TGCGCCAGCAGCAGGAGACTAGCGGGAGGAGGAGAGACCCAGTACTTC. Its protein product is CASSRRLAGGGETQYF.

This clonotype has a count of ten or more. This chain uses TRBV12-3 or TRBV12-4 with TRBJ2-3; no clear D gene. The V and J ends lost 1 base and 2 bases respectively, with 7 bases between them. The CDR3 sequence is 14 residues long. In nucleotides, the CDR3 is TGTGCCAGCAGTTTAGGGATTACCACAGATACGCAGTATTTT. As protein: CASSLGITTDTQYF.

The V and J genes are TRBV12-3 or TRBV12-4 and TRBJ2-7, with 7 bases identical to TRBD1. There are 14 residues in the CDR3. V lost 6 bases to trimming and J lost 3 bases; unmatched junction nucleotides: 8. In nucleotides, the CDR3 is TGTGCCAGCAGCCCTCGGGACAGCCACTACGAGCAGTACTTC. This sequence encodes CASSPRDSHYEQYF.

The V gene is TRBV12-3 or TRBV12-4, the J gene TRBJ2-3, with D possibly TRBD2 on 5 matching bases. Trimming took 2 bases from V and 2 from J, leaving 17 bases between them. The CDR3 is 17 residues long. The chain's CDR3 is CASSLTGSGGPTDTQYF. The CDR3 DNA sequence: TGTGCCAGCAGTTTAACGGGGTCGGGCGGACCCACAGATACGCAGTATTTT.

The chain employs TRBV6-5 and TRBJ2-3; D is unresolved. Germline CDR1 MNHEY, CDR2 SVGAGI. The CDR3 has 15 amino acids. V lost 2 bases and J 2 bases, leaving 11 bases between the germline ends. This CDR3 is CASSYGQLPTDTQYF. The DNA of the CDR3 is TGTGCCAGCAGTTACGGCCAGCTCCCCACAGATACGCAGTATTTT.

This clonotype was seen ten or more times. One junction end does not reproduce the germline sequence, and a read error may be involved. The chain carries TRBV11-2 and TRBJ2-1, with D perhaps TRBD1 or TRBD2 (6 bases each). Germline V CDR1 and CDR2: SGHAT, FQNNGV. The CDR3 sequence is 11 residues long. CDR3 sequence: CASSFGGPGIF. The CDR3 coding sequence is TGTGCCAGCAGCTTCGGGGGCCCTGGGATCTTC.